The present TCR beta chain was sequenced within a study of T cell changes during pregnancy in multiple sclerosis. CDR3 length equals 14 residues. V lost 1 base and J 9 bases, leaving 13 bases between the germline ends. Germline V gives CDR1 MNHNS, CDR2 SASEGT. Measured with immunoSEQ multiplex PCR; TCRdb has only the in-frame clones, and not every one. The sample includes approximately 44,000 clones, just under 95% of them seen just once. The chain is built from TRBV6-1 and TRBJ2-1, with D perhaps TRBD2 (5 bases). The TCR was taken from a female donor with multiple sclerosis, enrolled in a pregnancy study. The specimen was CD4+ T cells from peripheral blood mononuclear cells, collected in the first trimester of pregnancy. The chain's CDR3 is CASSEVGGLGEQFF. In DNA form, the CDR3 reads TGTGCCAGCAGTGAAGTCGGAGGTCTCGGTGAGCAGTTCTTC.